The 2 T cell receptor beta chains listed next were all sequenced from one sample in a study of T cell repertoires in cytomegalovirus infection. TCRdb reanalysed the reads using MiXCR and keeps one entry per CDR3 protein. This table has under 30,000 distinct CDR3 sequences, 22% appearing once. For these TCRs, the target antigens are not known. The source material was CD8+ T cells from cultured PBMCs, sampled from culture after CMV antigen stimulation. These receptors came from a human donor in good health (CMV status not recorded). Some clones in this sample may be carry-over from other donors' samples.

The table lists this clonotype with a few counts. V gene TRBV28 combines with J gene TRBJ2-3; D is perhaps TRBD1 (8 bases). Per germline, CDR1 MDHEN and CDR2 SYDVKM. The CDR3 extends over 13 amino acids. V shed 11 bases and J shed 4 bases, with 16 bases lying between them. CDR3 bases: TGTGCCGCGGGGGCCAGGGGGCCAGATACGCAGTATTTT. As protein: CAAGARGPDTQYF.

This clonotype was seen many times. This rearrangement joins TRBV6-2 or TRBV6-3 to TRBJ1-1; a weak D match, TRBD1 (5 bases). Trimming shortened V by 4 bases and J by 1 base, and 7 bases separated the two germline ends. There are 13 residues in the CDR3. The germline gives CDR1 MNHEY, CDR2 SVGEGT. For the CDR3, the DNA is TGTGCCAGCAGTTCGGGACGGAACACTGAAGCTTTCTTT. Encoded protein: CASSSGRNTEAFF.